The rows below give T cell receptor beta chains drawn from one sample of a study of blood T cells in healthy people across ages. TCRdb re-analysed the 5' RACE reads in MiXCR, keeping a single row per CDR3 protein. The top ten hold about 11% of the sample, which has roughly 1.7 million distinct CDR3 sequences, approximately 32% seen once. Material for sequencing was blood. The receptors come from a young woman in good health. Both conserved end residues are part of each CDR3. The D gene is left open where the match is weak. Where a row states a size, it is once, few, many or the class of an expanded clone; other rows omit it.

D gene,clone size,J gene,V gene,CDR3 protein,CDR3 DNA
-,-,TRBJ1-2,TRBV3-1,CASSQEPQSFSGAGYTF,TGTGCCAGCAGCCAAGAGCCCCAATCCTTCTCAGGGGCAGGCTACACCTTC
TRBD2,-,TRBJ2-3,TRBV4-1,CASSQGARGLASDTQYF,TGCGCCAGCAGCCAAGGGGCCCGGGGACTAGCGTCGGATACGCAGTATTTT
-,few,TRBJ2-1,TRBV5-1,CASSETSSYNEQFF,TGCGCCAGCAGCGAGACTAGCTCCTACAATGAGCAGTTCTTC
-,-,TRBJ2-7,TRBV7-2,CASSSSGKAHEQYF,TGTGCCAGCAGCTCATCCGGGAAGGCCCACGAGCAGTACTTC
-,many,TRBJ2-1,TRBV3-1,CASSQDRGAYSNNEQFF,TGTGCCAGCAGCCAAGACCGGGGGGCCTACTCTAACAATGAGCAGTTCTTC
TRBD2,few,TRBJ2-7,TRBV27,CASSLTLAGVGYEQYF,TGTGCCAGCAGTCTCACTTTAGCGGGAGTTGGATACGAGCAGTACTTC
-,many,TRBJ2-3,TRBV10-3,CAIRAGVSTDTQYF,TGTGCCATCAGGGCAGGGGTTAGCACAGATACGCAGTATTTT
-,once,TRBJ2-1,TRBV10-1,CASSIAGSGGNEQFF,TGCGCCAGCAGTATAGCGGGATCAGGGGGCAATGAGCAGTTCTTC
TRBD2,few,TRBJ2-1,TRBV9,CASSVGRGLAGGPSRNEQFF,TGTGCCAGCAGCGTAGGGAGGGGACTAGCGGGAGGGCCGAGTAGAAATGAGCAGTTCTTC
-,-,TRBJ2-3,TRBV7-8,CASSLVRSDTQYF,TGTGCCAGCAGCTTAGTTAGATCAGATACGCAGTATTTT
TRBD1,-,TRBJ2-7,TRBV28,CAARGQGYEQYF,TGTGCCGCCCGGGGACAGGGGTACGAGCAGTACTTC
-,-,TRBJ1-5,TRBV6-5,CASSSSRTISNQPQHF,TGTGCCAGCAGCTCCTCCCGGACAATTAGCAATCAGCCCCAGCATTTT
TRBD2,-,TRBJ2-7,TRBV5-5,CASSNLGLAHEQYF,TGTGCCAGCAGCAACTTAGGACTAGCCCACGAGCAGTACTTC
TRBD2,-,TRBJ2-5,TRBV3-1,CASSQGTSGGLIQETQYF,TGTGCCAGCAGCCAAGGGACTAGCGGGGGGCTGATACAAGAGACCCAGTACTTC
-,-,TRBJ2-7,TRBV2,CASSSGSNEQYF,TGTGCCAGCAGTTCGGGGTCCAATGAGCAGTACTTC
TRBD1,few,TRBJ1-1,TRBV4-1,CASSQGPGTGVRAFF,TGCGCCAGCAGCCAGGGTCCCGGGACAGGGGTCAGGGCTTTCTTT
-,few,TRBJ2-7,TRBV7-2,CASSLFGGYEQYF,TGTGCCAGCAGCTTATTTGGAGGTTACGAGCAGTACTTC
-,few,TRBJ1-2,TRBV9,CASTGLRGDYGYTF,TGTGCCAGCACCGGTTTACGGGGAGACTATGGCTACACCTTC
-,-,TRBJ2-7,TRBV10-2,CASNGFGEQYF,TGCGCCAGCAACGGTTTCGGGGAGCAGTACTTC
-,-,TRBJ2-7,TRBV12-3/TRBV12-4,CASSRPYSELYF,TGTGCCAGCAGCCGCCCCTACAGTGAACTGTACTTC
-,-,TRBJ2-3,TRBV5-1,CARWWGSPRPSTDTQYF,TGCGCCAGGTGGTGGGGGAGTCCGAGACCTAGCACAGATACGCAGTATTTT
-,-,TRBJ1-1,TRBV5-5,CASSLATTANEAFF,TGTGCCAGCAGCTTGGCCACGACGGCAAATGAAGCTTTCTTT
TRBD1,many,TRBJ2-7,TRBV29-1,CSTRTGGYEQYF,TGCAGCACCAGGACAGGGGGATACGAGCAGTACTTC
TRBD2,-,TRBJ2-7,TRBV12-3/TRBV12-4,CASSLLAGGPDEQYF,TGTGCCAGCAGTTTGTTAGCGGGGGGGCCTGACGAGCAGTACTTC
TRBD1,-,TRBJ1-2,TRBV7-6,CAGSLGQGGYGYTF,TGTGCCGGCAGCTTAGGACAGGGTGGTTATGGCTACACCTTC
-,-,TRBJ1-2,TRBV20-1,CSARRSKEVGYTF,TGCAGTGCTAGACGGAGTAAGGAGGTGGGCTACACCTTC